These 29 T cell receptor beta chains share one sample of origin, sequenced in a study of cytomegalovirus exposure and HLA in healthy donors. Sequenced by immunoSEQ multiplex PCR; TCRdb stores in-frame clones only, minus some. Seen here are about 69,000 clones, about 94% observed once, and the top ten hold more than 0.9%. The source material was PBMCs. The receptors originated from a woman between 18 and 30 years old in good health and CMV-seronegative.

The chain couples TRBV6-5 to TRBJ1-5, with D unresolved. The CDR3 has 14 amino acids. V was cut by 2 bases and J by 3 bases, with 8 bases left in between. Germline lookup yields CDR1 MNHEY and CDR2 SVGAGI. CDR3 region: CASSYHSINQPQHF. The CDR3, as DNA: TGTGCCAGCAGTTACCATAGTATCAATCAGCCCCAGCATTTT.

V usage is TRBV28 and J usage is TRBJ2-7; D is uncertain. The ends were cut back, 3 bases at V and 3 bases at J, with 6 bases in the middle. Looked up from germline, CDR1 is MDHEN and CDR2 is SYDVKM. This CDR3 region has 12 residues. In nucleotides, the CDR3 is TGTGCCAGCAGTTTTGCAGGCTACGAGCAGTACTTC. Translated: CASSFAGYEQYF. Looking up the rest from reference TRBV28 and TRBJ2-7 gives the full variable domain: DVKVTQSSRYLVKRTGEKVFLECVQDMDHENMFWYRQDPGLGLRLIYFSYDVKMKEKGDIPEGYSVSREKKERFSLILESASTNQTSMYLCASSFAGYEQYFGPGTRLTVT.

The J gene is TRBJ1-2, the V gene TRBV2; D ambiguous. The germline V and J ends were trimmed by 9 bases and 7 bases, with 24 bases remaining between them. Germline lookup yields CDR1 SNHLY and CDR2 FYNNEI. CDR3 length: 15 amino acids. CDR3 sequence reads: CARKLSPSQAGGYTF. The CDR3, as DNA: TGTGCCAGGAAGCTTTCGCCCAGCCAGGCTGGTGGCTACACCTTC. Looking up the rest from reference TRBV2 and TRBJ1-2 gives the full variable domain: EPEVTQTPSHQVTQMGQEVILRCVPISNHLYFYWYRQILGQKVEFLVSFYNNEISEKSEIFDDQFSVERPDGSNFTLKIRSTKLEDSAMYFCARKLSPSQAGGYTFGSGTRLTVV.

This clone occurred once. The rearrangement links TRBV18 to TRBJ2-7; 9 positions match TRBD1. The V segment lost 3 bases and the J segment 5 bases; nucleotides outside the gene matches: 5. Germline-derived CDR1 and CDR2 are KGHSH and LQKENI. The CDR3 extends over 14 amino acids. The CDR3 DNA reads as TGTGCCAGCTCACCTGGGACAGGGCGAAACGAGCAGTACTTC. As protein: CASSPGTGRNEQYF.

V is TRBV25-1 and J is TRBJ2-1; 10 bases match TRBD1. This CDR3 region has 16 residues. The J segment lost 5 bases and the V segment lost 2 bases, leaving 6 bases of the junction unmatched. Germline V gene lookup returns CDR1 MGHDK and CDR2 SYGVNS. CDR3 amino acids: CASSERDRGLDNEQFF. CDR3 in DNA: TGTGCCAGCAGTGAACGGGACAGGGGTTTGGACAATGAGCAGTTCTTC.

The rearrangement links TRBV19 to TRBJ1-2; no firm D call. This CDR3 contains 17 residues. The V gene lost 6 bases and the J gene lost 3 bases, with 23 bases spanning the gap. Germline V gives CDR1 LNHDA, CDR2 SQIVND (reference sequence). Here the CDR3 DNA reads TGTGCCAGTAGGAAACGACCCGATCTACCCGACTACTATGGCTACACCTTC. Translated: CASRKRPDLPDYYGYTF.

The rearrangement links TRBV4-1 to TRBJ2-5, with 7 nucleotides matching TRBD2. Germline V gives CDR1 MGHRA, CDR2 YSYEKL. The junction had 4 bases not matched to a gene; V was cut back by 0 bases and J by 0 bases. This CDR3 is 16 amino acids long. The CDR3 reads CASSQDLGGYQETQYF. CDR3 nucleotide sequence: TGCGCCAGCAGCCAAGACCTCGGGGGGTACCAAGAGACCCAGTACTTC.

The chain has TRBV15 and TRBJ2-6; tentatively, D is TRBD2 (6 bases). Germline CDR1 and CDR2: LNHNV and YYDKDF (reference sequence). V was pared by 5 bases and J by 0 bases, with 17 bases between. The CDR3 consists of 18 residues. As DNA, the CDR3 is TGTGCCACCAGCCACCTCGGGGAGGAGGTCTCTGGGGCCAACGTCCTGACTTTC. It specifies CATSHLGEEVSGANVLTF.

This chain connects TRBV29-1 to TRBJ2-1, with 13 bases lining up with TRBD2. V shed 6 bases and J 0 bases; nucleotides not matched to a gene: 8. Germline assignment: CDR1 SQVTM and CDR2 ANQGSEA. This CDR3 is 17 amino acids long. CDR3 loop: CSVLGTSGTSSYNEQFF. As DNA, the CDR3 is TGCAGCGTGCTTGGGACTAGCGGGACGAGCTCCTACAATGAGCAGTTCTTC.

The genes are TRBV5-6 and TRBJ2-7, with a possible D match to TRBD1 (5 bases). V was pared by 0 bases and J by 6 bases, with 13 bases between. Germline-derived CDR1 and CDR2 are SGHDT and YYEEEE. This CDR3 is built from 14 residues. CDR3 nucleotide sequence: TGTGCCAGCAGCTTGGTCCAGGGAATTCGCGAGCAGTACTTC. It translates to CASSLVQGIREQYF. Based on the CDR3 plus reference TRBV5-6 and TRBJ2-7, the full variable domain is DAGVTQSPTHLIKTRGQQVTLRCSPKSGHDTVSWYQQALGQGPQFIFQYYEEEERQRGNFPDRFSGHQFPNYSSELNVNALLLGDSALYLCASSLVQGIREQYFGPGTRLTVT.

V usage is TRBV4-2 and J usage is TRBJ2-3; 8 bases fit TRBD2. There are 11 residues in the CDR3. CDR1 and CDR2 (germline): LGHNA, YNFKEQ. J was trimmed by 11 bases and V by 4 bases; bases with no gene match: 2. The DNA of the CDR3 is TGTGCCAGCAGCCTGGGGACTAGGCAGTATTTT. This gives the protein CASSLGTRQYF.

V usage is TRBV5-8 and J usage is TRBJ1-3; TRBD1 might be the D (5 bases). This CDR3 is built from 15 residues. The V gene's germline CDR1 is SGHTS and CDR2 YDEGEE. Trimming removed 2 bases at V and 3 bases at J, with 12 bases between. CDR3 residues: CASSLAGFSGNTIYF. The CDR3 DNA sequence: TGTGCCAGCAGCTTAGCAGGGTTTAGTGGAAACACCATATATTTT.

The CDR3 protein is CASSERQIYNQPQHF. DNA of the CDR3: TGTGCCAGCAGTGAAAGACAGATCTACAATCAGCCCCAGCATTTT. The chain has TRBV6-1 and TRBJ1-5; weak D call: TRBD1 (5 bases). Germline loops: CDR1 MNHNS, CDR2 SASEGT. The CDR3 is made up of 15 amino acids. The V end lost 2 bases, the J end lost 3 bases, and 11 bases lay between the germline ends.

The chain couples TRBV6-5 to TRBJ1-1; a possible D gene is TRBD1 (6 bases). The germline CDR1 and CDR2 sequences are MNHEY and SVGAGI. V was shortened by 2 bases and J by 5 bases, with 12 bases between the two germline ends. This CDR3 is built from 14 residues. Written as DNA, the CDR3 is TGTGCCAGCAGTTACGGGGGCGCAGGAACTGAAGCTTTCTTT. Translation gives CASSYGGAGTEAFF.

The chain links TRBV27 to TRBJ2-1; the D gene is possibly TRBD2 (6 bases). Trimming removed 4 bases from V and 8 bases from J, with 9 bases in between. There are 12 residues in the CDR3. From germline, CDR1 is MNHEY and CDR2 SMNVEV (reference sequence). The CDR3 sequence: CASSSGEDEQFF. The CDR3 region has the DNA TGTGCCAGCAGTTCCGGGGAGGATGAGCAGTTCTTC.

V usage is TRBV9 and J usage is TRBJ1-3, with TRBD1 matching over 7 bases. Per the germline V gene, CDR1 is SGDLS and CDR2 is YYNGEE. The CDR3 sequence is 17 residues long. V shed 0 bases, J shed 8 bases, and the junction held 14 bases outside the gene matches. CDR3 nucleotide sequence: TGTGCCAGCAGCGTAGCCCTGGACAGGCGGCTGGGTGACACCATATATTTT. Protein: CASSVALDRRLGDTIYF.

This chain joins TRBV9 and TRBJ2-4; D may be TRBD2 (5 bases). Trimming took off 3 bases at V and 0 bases at J, with 16 bases between the two ends. CDR1 is SGDLS, CDR2 YYNGEE, per germline. The CDR3 totals 17 residues. CDR3 protein: CASSGSKAELAKNIQYF. The CDR3 coding sequence is TGTGCCAGCAGCGGGTCGAAAGCGGAGCTAGCCAAAAACATTCAGTACTTC.

The J gene is TRBJ2-5, the V gene TRBV10-2; tentatively, D is TRBD2 (6 bases). V lost 7 bases, J lost 2 bases, and 14 bases lay in between. The CDR3 extends over 14 amino acids. CDR1 WSHSY and CDR2 SAAADI come from the germline V gene. The CDR3 loop is CASNGPAGQETQYF. The DNA for the CDR3 is TGCGCCAGCAACGGGCCAGCGGGTCAAGAGACCCAGTACTTC.

The chain joins TRBV5-8 to TRBJ2-5; D is perhaps TRBD1 (5 bases). Deletions cut 3 bases from V and 1 base from J, with 13 bases between. CDR1 SGHTS and CDR2 YDEGEE come from the germline V gene. This CDR3 comprises 15 residues. CDR3 residues: CASSYNYRSQETQYF. The CDR3 region has the DNA TGTGCCAGCAGCTACAACTACAGGTCCCAAGAGACCCAGTACTTC.

A few counts support this clone. J is TRBJ2-1 and V is TRBV4-1; TRBD2 aligns across 14 bases. After removal of 5 bases from V and 6 bases from J, the junction contained 9 bases not matched to a gene. The CDR3 consists of 17 residues. Germline V gives CDR1 MGHRA, CDR2 YSYEKL. The CDR3 protein is CASSSTSGGAVSNEQFF. The CDR3 coding sequence is TGCGCCAGCAGCTCGACTAGCGGGGGGGCCGTGAGCAATGAGCAGTTCTTC.

CDR3 amino acids: CASSAGGSNEQFF. CDR3 DNA: TGTGCCAGCAGCGCCGGAGGATCCAATGAGCAGTTCTTC. The chain has TRBV9 and TRBJ2-1; a weak D match, TRBD2 (5 bases). CDR3 length: 13 amino acids. Trimming left V 3 bases short and J 6 bases short, with 10 bases between. CDR1 SGDLS and CDR2 YYNGEE come from the germline V gene.

This rearrangement joins TRBV4-3 to TRBJ1-2; D is unclear. The CDR3 covers 15 residues. Germline V gene data show CDR1 as LGHNA and CDR2 as YSLEER. V dropped 0 bases and J dropped 4 bases, with 12 bases sitting between them. The CDR3 sequence is CASSQDYRETYGYTF. CDR3 sequence (DNA): TGCGCCAGCAGCCAAGACTACCGGGAAACCTATGGCTACACCTTC.

The gene calls are TRBV9 and TRBJ2-1; 8 bases are a match to TRBD2. Trimming took 3 bases from V and 7 from J; bases not matched to a gene: 9. The length of the CDR3 is 15 residues. Germline V gene sequence: CDR1 SGDLS, CDR2 YYNGEE. CDR3 protein: CASSGEAGALNEQFF. CDR3 DNA sequence: TGTGCCAGCAGCGGTGAAGCGGGGGCCTTAAATGAGCAGTTCTTC.

The V call is TRBV30, the J call TRBJ2-2; D remains unclear. The germline V gene encodes CDR1 GTSNPN and CDR2 SVGIG (reference sequence). CDR3 size: 13 residues. V was cut by 0 bases and J by 2 bases, with 4 bases left in between. The CDR3 here is CAWSVTNTGELFF. The CDR3 DNA follows: TGTGCCTGGAGTGTAACTAACACCGGGGAGCTGTTTTTT.

J is TRBJ1-5 and V is TRBV28, with a possible D match to TRBD1 (5 bases). The CDR3 sequence is 13 residues long. V lost 5 bases to trimming and J lost 6 bases, with 11 bases between them. In germline, CDR1 is MDHEN, CDR2 SYDVKM. The CDR3 nucleotides read TGTGCCAGCAGTCAGGGATTAAGTCAGCCCCAGCATTTT. The encoded protein is CASSQGLSQPQHF.

The chain uses TRBV7-3 and TRBJ2-2, with TRBD1 as a possible D gene (5 bases). CDR1 SGHTA and CDR2 FQGTGA come from the germline V gene. Between the trimmed V and J ends, which lost 2 bases and 5 bases, there was a span of 9 bases. The CDR3 is made up of 14 amino acids. The CDR3 DNA sequence: TGTGCCAGCAGCTTAGGGGCTGGAACCGGGGAGCTGTTTTTT. The encoded protein is CASSLGAGTGELFF. The full variable domain, with the rest looked up from reference TRBV7-3 and TRBJ2-2, is GAGVSQTPSNKVTEKGKYVELRCDPISGHTALYWYRQSLGQGPEFLIYFQGTGAADDSGLPNDRFFAVRPEGSVSTLKIQRTERGDSAVYLCASSLGAGTGELFFGEGSRLTVL.

This clone was found once. The CDR3 is CASSDSGDSDEQFF. The CDR3 nucleotides read TGTGCCAGCAGTGATAGCGGGGATAGCGATGAGCAGTTCTTC. The rearrangement joins TRBV6-1 to TRBJ2-1, with TRBD2 matching over 8 bases. The CDR3 is 14 amino acids. Germline CDR1 is MNHNS and CDR2 is SASEGT. The V gene end was trimmed by 3 bases and the J gene end by 8 bases; junction bases not matched to a gene: 6.

CDR3 in amino acids: CASSKTGSTEAFF. The DNA of the CDR3 is TGTGCCAGCAGTAAGACAGGGTCCACTGAAGCTTTCTTT. The chain couples TRBV27 to TRBJ1-1, with 7 positions matching TRBD1. CDR3 length: 13 amino acids. Germline CDR1 and CDR2: MNHEY and SMNVEV (reference sequence). The V and J ends lost 5 bases and 4 bases, in that order; junction bases with no gene match: 4.

J is TRBJ2-5 and V is TRBV9, with 7 bases lining up with TRBD1. Germline CDR1 is SGDLS and CDR2 is YYNGEE. The ends lost 5 bases at V and 0 bases at J; junction bases unmatched: 7. This CDR3 is 15 amino acids long. The CDR3 DNA is TGTGCCAGCAGAGGACAGGAGTTGTACCAAGAGACCCAGTACTTC. Its protein product is CASRGQELYQETQYF.